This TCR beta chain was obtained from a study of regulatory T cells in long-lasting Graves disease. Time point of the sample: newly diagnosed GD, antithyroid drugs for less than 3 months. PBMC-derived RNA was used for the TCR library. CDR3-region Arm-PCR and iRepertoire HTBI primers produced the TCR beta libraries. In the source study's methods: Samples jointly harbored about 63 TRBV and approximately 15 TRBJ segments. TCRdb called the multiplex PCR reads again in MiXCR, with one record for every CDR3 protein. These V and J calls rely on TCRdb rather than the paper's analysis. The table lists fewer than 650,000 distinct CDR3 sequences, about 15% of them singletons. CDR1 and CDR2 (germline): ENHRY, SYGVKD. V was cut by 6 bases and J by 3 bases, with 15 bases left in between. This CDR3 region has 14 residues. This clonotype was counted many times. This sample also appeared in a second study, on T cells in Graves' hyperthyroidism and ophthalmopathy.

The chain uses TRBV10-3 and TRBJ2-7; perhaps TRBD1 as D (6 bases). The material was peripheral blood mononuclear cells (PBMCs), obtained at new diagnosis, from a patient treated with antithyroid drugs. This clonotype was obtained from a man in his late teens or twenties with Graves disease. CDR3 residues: CAISGDTVLYEQYF. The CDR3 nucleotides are TGTGCCATCAGCGGGGACACGGTCCTCTACGAGCAGTACTTC.